Sequencing of this T cell receptor (beta chain) was carried out in a study of beta chain features in type 1 diabetes. One heparinised draw of blood, averaging around 100 mL, came from each donor. The study, taken as a whole, reports: Relative to healthy donors, patients appeared to have naive, central memory and Treg TCRB repertoires that were more similar. For patients and controls alike, PCR might favor shorter templates to the same degree.

Since all of the isolated RNA was reverse transcribed, expressed TCRB transcripts were what got sequenced. Generated by immunoSEQ multiplex PCR, the TCRdb table keeps only in-frame clones and is missing some. The sample holds under 250,000 clones, over 12% seen once. Concerning this clone itself: No antigen is known for it.

The clonotype originates from a woman in her thirties or forties in good health. The sample comprised naive CD4+ T cells from blood.

CDR3 nucleotides: TGCGCCAGCAGCGTGGGGCTAGCGGGGGGATCCTACGAGCAGTACTTC. It specifies CASSVGLAGGSYEQYF. The chain has TRBV5-1 and TRBJ2-7, with 11 nucleotides matching TRBD2. Trimming at V came to 4 bases and at J to 1 base, leaving 7 bases not matched to a gene. This CDR3 comprises 16 residues. CDR1 SGHRS and CDR2 YFSETQ come from the germline V gene.